These T cell receptor beta chains were read from a single sample in a study of cytomegalovirus exposure and HLA in healthy donors. Clones were sequenced by immunoSEQ multiplex PCR, and TCRdb holds only the in-frame ones, with some missing. This sample yields about 210,000 clones, of which 75% to 80% are seen a single time; roughly 15% belongs to the top ten. Sample: PBMCs. These receptors were taken from a young woman in good health and CMV-seropositive. Each CDR3 is given with its conserved first and last residue. A D gene is named only where the DNA matches it firmly. Clone size appears in some rows only: once, few, many, or a class for an expanded clone.

clone size: NA; D gene: NA; CDR3 length: 15; J gene: TRBJ1-4; V gene: TRBV18; CDR3 protein: CASSPGSSTHEKLFF; CDR3 DNA: TGTGCCAGCTCACCAGGGTCTAGCACTCATGAAAAACTGTTTTTT
clone size: once; D gene: TRBD2; CDR3 length: 15; J gene: TRBJ2-7; V gene: TRBV7-9; CDR3 protein: CASSGTSGGAYEQYF; CDR3 DNA: TGTGCCAGCAGCGGGACTAGCGGGGGCGCCTACGAGCAGTACTTC
clone size: NA; D gene: NA; CDR3 length: 13; J gene: TRBJ1-6; V gene: TRBV19; CDR3 protein: CASSIGGDSPLHF; CDR3 DNA: TGTGCCAGTAGTATTGGGGGCGATTCACCCCTCCACTTT
clone size: NA; D gene: NA; CDR3 length: 15; J gene: TRBJ1-5; V gene: TRBV4-2; CDR3 protein: CASSQDGQGNQPQHF; CDR3 DNA: TGTGCCAGCAGCCAAGATGGGCAGGGCAATCAGCCCCAGCATTTT
clone size: NA; D gene: NA; CDR3 length: 12; J gene: TRBJ2-5; V gene: TRBV30; CDR3 protein: CAWSRGQETQYF; CDR3 DNA: TGTGCCTGGAGTCGGGGGCAAGAGACCCAGTACTTC
clone size: NA; D gene: NA; CDR3 length: 14; J gene: TRBJ1-3; V gene: TRBV11-2; CDR3 protein: CASSRQVRGNTIYF; CDR3 DNA: TGTGCCAGCAGTCGACAGGTTCGTGGAAACACCATATATTTT
clone size: NA; D gene: TRBD1; CDR3 length: 12; J gene: TRBJ1-4; V gene: TRBV28; CDR3 protein: CASSRGPEKLFF; CDR3 DNA: TGTGCCAGCAGTAGGGGGCCTGAAAAACTGTTTTTT
clone size: NA; D gene: TRBD2; CDR3 length: 16; J gene: TRBJ2-1; V gene: TRBV4-1; CDR3 protein: CASSRTPGLAVNEQFF; CDR3 DNA: TGCGCCAGCAGCCGAACCCCGGGACTAGCGGTCAATGAGCAGTTCTTC
clone size: NA; D gene: NA; CDR3 length: 15; J gene: TRBJ2-1; V gene: TRBV27; CDR3 protein: CASTPLGRSYNEQFF; CDR3 DNA: TGTGCCAGCACCCCCCTGGGGAGGAGCTACAATGAGCAGTTCTTC
clone size: NA; D gene: NA; CDR3 length: 14; J gene: TRBJ2-7; V gene: TRBV14; CDR3 protein: CASSLYQDSYEQYF; CDR3 DNA: TGTGCCAGCAGCCTTTACCAGGACTCCTACGAGCAGTACTTC
clone size: NA; D gene: NA; CDR3 length: 14; J gene: TRBJ2-7; V gene: TRBV6-5; CDR3 protein: CASAPRHPPYEQYF; CDR3 DNA: TGTGCCAGCGCCCCGCGCCACCCTCCCTACGAGCAGTACTTC
clone size: NA; D gene: TRBD2; CDR3 length: 15; J gene: TRBJ2-1; V gene: TRBV2; CDR3 protein: CASSGTSGPRNEQFF; CDR3 DNA: TGTGCCAGCAGCGGGACTAGCGGCCCTCGGAATGAGCAGTTCTTC
clone size: NA; D gene: NA; CDR3 length: 15; J gene: TRBJ2-7; V gene: TRBV5-1; CDR3 protein: CASSFVTGSGYEQYF; CDR3 DNA: TGCGCCAGCAGCTTCGTAACGGGTTCCGGGTACGAGCAGTACTTC
clone size: few; D gene: NA; CDR3 length: 18; J gene: TRBJ2-3; V gene: TRBV4-3; CDR3 protein: CASSQNPPAGLGADTQYF; CDR3 DNA: TGCGCCAGCAGCCAAAACCCCCCCGCGGGGTTAGGTGCAGATACGCAGTATTTT
clone size: NA; D gene: NA; CDR3 length: 12; J gene: TRBJ2-5; V gene: TRBV5-6; CDR3 protein: CASSLVQETQYF; CDR3 DNA: TGTGCCAGCAGCTTGGTACAAGAGACCCAGTACTTC
clone size: NA; D gene: NA; CDR3 length: 13; J gene: TRBJ2-7; V gene: TRBV30; CDR3 protein: CAWSVNHGYEQYF; CDR3 DNA: TGTGCCTGGAGTGTAAATCACGGTTACGAGCAGTACTTC
clone size: NA; D gene: NA; CDR3 length: 14; J gene: TRBJ2-7; V gene: TRBV5-1; CDR3 protein: CASSPRQRTYEQYF; CDR3 DNA: TGCGCCAGCAGCCCCAGACAGAGAACCTACGAGCAGTACTTC
clone size: NA; D gene: TRBD1; CDR3 length: 20; J gene: TRBJ2-6; V gene: TRBV5-1; CDR3 protein: CASSHLGTGTVGSGANVLTF; CDR3 DNA: TGCGCCAGCAGCCACTTAGGAACCGGGACAGTCGGCTCTGGGGCCAACGTCCTGACTTTC
clone size: NA; D gene: TRBD2; CDR3 length: 15; J gene: TRBJ2-7; V gene: TRBV5-1; CDR3 protein: CASSLGIAGAYEQYF; CDR3 DNA: TGCGCCAGCAGCTTGGGAATAGCGGGGGCTTACGAGCAGTACTTC
clone size: NA; D gene: NA; CDR3 length: 13; J gene: TRBJ2-2; V gene: TRBV13; CDR3 protein: CASSVTSSGELFF; CDR3 DNA: TGTGCCAGCAGCGTAACTAGCTCCGGGGAGCTGTTTTTT
clone size: NA; D gene: TRBD1; CDR3 length: 19; J gene: TRBJ1-5; V gene: TRBV5-1; CDR3 protein: CASSFQGRDRAYSNQPQHF; CDR3 DNA: TGCGCCAGCAGCTTTCAAGGCCGGGACAGGGCATATAGCAATCAGCCCCAGCATTTT
clone size: NA; D gene: TRBD2; CDR3 length: 15; J gene: TRBJ2-5; V gene: TRBV7-9; CDR3 protein: CASSSGLAGIETQYF; CDR3 DNA: TGTGCCAGCAGCTCAGGACTAGCGGGAATAGAGACCCAGTACTTC